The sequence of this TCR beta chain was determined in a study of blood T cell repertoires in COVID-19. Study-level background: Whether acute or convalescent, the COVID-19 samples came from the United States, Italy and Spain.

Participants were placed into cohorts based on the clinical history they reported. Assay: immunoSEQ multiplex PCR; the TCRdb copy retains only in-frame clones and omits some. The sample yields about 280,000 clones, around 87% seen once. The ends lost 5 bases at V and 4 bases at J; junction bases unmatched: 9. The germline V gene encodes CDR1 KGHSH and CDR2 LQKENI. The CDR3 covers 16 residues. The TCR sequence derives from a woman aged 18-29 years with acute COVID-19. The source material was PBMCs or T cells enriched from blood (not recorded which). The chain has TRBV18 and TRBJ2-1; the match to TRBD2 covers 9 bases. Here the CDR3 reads CASSRIAGVEYNEQFF. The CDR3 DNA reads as TGTGCCAGCTCAAGAATAGCGGGAGTGGAGTACAATGAGCAGTTCTTC.